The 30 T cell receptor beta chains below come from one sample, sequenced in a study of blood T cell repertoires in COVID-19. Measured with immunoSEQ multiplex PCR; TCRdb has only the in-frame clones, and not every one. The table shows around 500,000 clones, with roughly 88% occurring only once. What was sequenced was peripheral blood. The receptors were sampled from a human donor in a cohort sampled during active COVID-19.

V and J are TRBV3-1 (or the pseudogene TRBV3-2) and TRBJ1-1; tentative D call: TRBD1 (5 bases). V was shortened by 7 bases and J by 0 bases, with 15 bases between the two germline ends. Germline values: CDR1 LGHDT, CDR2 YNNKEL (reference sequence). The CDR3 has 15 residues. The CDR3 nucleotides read TGTGCCAGCACCGAGGGGACTTCTCTGAACACTGAAGCTTTCTTT. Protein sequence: CASTEGTSLNTEAFF.

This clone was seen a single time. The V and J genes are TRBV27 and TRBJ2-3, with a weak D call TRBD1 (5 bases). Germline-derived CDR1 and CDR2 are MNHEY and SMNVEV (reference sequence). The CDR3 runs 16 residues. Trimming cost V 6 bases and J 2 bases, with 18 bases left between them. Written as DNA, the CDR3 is TGTGCCAGCAGAAGACAGCCCCTAAGATCCACAGATACGCAGTATTTT. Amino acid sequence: CASRRQPLRSTDTQYF.

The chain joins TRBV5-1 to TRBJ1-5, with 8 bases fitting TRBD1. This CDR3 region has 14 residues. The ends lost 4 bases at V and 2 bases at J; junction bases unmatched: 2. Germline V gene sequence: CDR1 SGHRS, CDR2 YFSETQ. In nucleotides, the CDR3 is TGCGCCAGCAGCGTGACAGGGGGCAATCAGCCCCAGCATTTT. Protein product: CASSVTGGNQPQHF.

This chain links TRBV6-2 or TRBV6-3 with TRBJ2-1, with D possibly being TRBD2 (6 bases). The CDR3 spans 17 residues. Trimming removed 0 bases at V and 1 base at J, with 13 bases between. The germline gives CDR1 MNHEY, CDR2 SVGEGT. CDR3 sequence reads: CASSYSNSGRSYNEQFF. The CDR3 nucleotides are TGTGCCAGCAGTTACTCGAATAGCGGACGATCCTACAATGAGCAGTTCTTC.

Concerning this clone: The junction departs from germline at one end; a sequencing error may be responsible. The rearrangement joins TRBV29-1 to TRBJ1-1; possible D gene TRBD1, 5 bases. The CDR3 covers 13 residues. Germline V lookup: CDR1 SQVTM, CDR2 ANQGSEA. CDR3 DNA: TGCAGCGTGGGAGCCCGGGGAGGGGCTGAGGCTTTCTTT. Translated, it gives CSVGARGGAEAFF.

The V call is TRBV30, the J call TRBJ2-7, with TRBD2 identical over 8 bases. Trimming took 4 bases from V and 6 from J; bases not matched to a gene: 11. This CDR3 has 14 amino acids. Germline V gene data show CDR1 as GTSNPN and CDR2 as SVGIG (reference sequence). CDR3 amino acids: CAWTRQAGASEQYF. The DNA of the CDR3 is TGTGCCTGGACTAGGCAAGCGGGAGCCTCCGAGCAGTACTTC.

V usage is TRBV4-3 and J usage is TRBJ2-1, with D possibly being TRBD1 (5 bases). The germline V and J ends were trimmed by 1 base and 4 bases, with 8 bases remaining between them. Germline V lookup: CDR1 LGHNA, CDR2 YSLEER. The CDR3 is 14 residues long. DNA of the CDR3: TGCGCCAGCAGCCAAGTGCACAGGTACAATGAGCAGTTCTTC. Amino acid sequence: CASSQVHRYNEQFF.

Here the CDR3 DNA reads TGTGCCAGCAGCTTGGATCCAAGCGGACCCCTCTACGAGCAGTACTTC. Its translation: CASSLDPSGPLYEQYF. The chain combines TRBV5-4 with TRBJ2-7; possibly TRBD2 for D (5 bases). Trimming cost V 0 bases and J 3 bases, with 16 bases left between them. The CDR3 extends over 16 amino acids. In germline, CDR1 is SGHNT, CDR2 YYREEE (reference sequence).

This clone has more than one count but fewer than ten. CDR3 residues: CASRGQGNYGYTF. The CDR3 DNA sequence: TGTGCCAGCAGGGGACAGGGGAACTATGGCTACACCTTC. This chain joins TRBV12-3 or TRBV12-4 and TRBJ1-2; 10 bases line up with TRBD1. V lost 6 bases and J lost 2; bases outside the gene matches: 0. The CDR3 sequence is 13 residues long.

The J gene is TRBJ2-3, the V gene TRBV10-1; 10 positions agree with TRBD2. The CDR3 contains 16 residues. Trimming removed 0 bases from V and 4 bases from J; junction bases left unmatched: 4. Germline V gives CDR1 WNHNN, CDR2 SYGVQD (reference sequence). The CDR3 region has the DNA TGCGCCAGCAGTGAGTCGAGGCTAGCGGGAGCAGATACGCAGTATTTT. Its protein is CASSESRLAGADTQYF.

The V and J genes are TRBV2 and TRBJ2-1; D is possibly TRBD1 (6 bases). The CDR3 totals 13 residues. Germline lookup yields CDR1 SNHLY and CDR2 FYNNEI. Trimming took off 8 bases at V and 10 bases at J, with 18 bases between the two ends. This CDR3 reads CASDRSDRTEQFF. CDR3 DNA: TGTGCCAGCGACAGATCAGACAGGACCGAGCAGTTCTTC.

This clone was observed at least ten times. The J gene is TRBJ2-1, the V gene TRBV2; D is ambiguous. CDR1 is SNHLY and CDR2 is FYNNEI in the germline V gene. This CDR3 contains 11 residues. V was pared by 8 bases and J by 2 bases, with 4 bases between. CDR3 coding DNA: TGTGCCAGCGGGCCCTACAATGAGCAGTTCTTC. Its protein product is CASGPYNEQFF.

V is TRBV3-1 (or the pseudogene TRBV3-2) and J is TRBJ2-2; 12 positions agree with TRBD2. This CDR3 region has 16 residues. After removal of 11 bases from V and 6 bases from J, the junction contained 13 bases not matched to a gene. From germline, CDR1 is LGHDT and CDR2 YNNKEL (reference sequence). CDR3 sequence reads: CAVSYLPSGRAGELFF. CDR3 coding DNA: TGTGCCGTATCCTACCTCCCTAGCGGGAGGGCCGGGGAGCTGTTTTTT.

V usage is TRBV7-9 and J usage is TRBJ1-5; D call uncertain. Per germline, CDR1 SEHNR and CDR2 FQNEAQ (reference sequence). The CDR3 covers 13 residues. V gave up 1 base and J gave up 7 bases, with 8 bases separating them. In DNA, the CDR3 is TGTGCCAGCAGCTTAGGAGAGGGACAGCCCCAGCATTTT. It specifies CASSLGEGQPQHF. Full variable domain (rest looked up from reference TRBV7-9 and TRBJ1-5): DTGVSQNPRHKITKRGQNVTFRCDPISEHNRLYWYRQTLGQGPEFLTYFQNEAQLEKSRLLSDRFSAERPKGSFSTLEIQRTEQGDSAMYLCASSLGEGQPQHFGDGTRLSIL.

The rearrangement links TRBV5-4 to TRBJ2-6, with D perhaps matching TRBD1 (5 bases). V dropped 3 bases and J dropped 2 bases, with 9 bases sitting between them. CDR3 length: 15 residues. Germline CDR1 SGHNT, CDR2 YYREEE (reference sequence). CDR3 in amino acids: CASSYQGTGANVLTF. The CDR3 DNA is TGTGCCAGCAGCTATCAGGGAACTGGGGCCAACGTCCTGACTTTC.

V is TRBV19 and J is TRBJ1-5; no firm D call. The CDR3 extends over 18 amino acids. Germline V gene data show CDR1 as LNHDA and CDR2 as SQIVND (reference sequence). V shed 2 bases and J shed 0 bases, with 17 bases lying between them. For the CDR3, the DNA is TGTGCCAGTAGTATAAAAAGGCAGGTCCATTATAGCAATCAGCCCCAGCATTTT. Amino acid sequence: CASSIKRQVHYSNQPQHF.

The CDR3 region is CATSDRREVQETQYF. CDR3 bases: TGTGCCACCAGTGATAGGCGGGAGGTACAAGAGACCCAGTACTTC. The chain carries TRBV24-1 and TRBJ2-5, with TRBD2 matching 8 bases. V trimming: 3 bases; J trimming: 2 bases; junction bases outside the gene matches: 4. The CDR3 extends over 15 amino acids. CDR1 is KGHDR and CDR2 is SFDVKD in the germline V gene.

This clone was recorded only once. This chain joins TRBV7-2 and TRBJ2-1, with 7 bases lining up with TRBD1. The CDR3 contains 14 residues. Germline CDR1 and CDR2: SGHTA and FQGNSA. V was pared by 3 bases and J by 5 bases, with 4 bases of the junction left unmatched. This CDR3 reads CASSFTGANNEQFF. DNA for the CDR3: TGTGCCAGCAGCTTTACAGGGGCCAACAATGAGCAGTTCTTC.

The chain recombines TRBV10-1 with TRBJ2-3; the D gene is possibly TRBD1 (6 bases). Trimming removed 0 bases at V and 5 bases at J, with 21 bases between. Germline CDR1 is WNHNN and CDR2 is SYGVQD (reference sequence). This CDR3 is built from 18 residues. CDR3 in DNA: TGCGCCAGCAGTGAGTCCTCCGGGACACTTAAAAGGAGAGATACGCAGTATTTT. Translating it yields CASSESSGTLKRRDTQYF.

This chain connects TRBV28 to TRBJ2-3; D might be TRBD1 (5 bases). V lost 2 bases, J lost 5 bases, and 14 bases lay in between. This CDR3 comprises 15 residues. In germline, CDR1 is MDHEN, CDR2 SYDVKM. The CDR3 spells CASSLRTRAKDTQYF. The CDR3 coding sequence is TGTGCCAGCAGTTTAAGGACCAGGGCAAAAGATACGCAGTATTTT.

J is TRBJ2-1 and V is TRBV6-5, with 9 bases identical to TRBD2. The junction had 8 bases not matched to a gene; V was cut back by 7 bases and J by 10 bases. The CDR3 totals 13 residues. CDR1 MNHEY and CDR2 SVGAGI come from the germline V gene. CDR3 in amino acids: CASKISGSEEQFF. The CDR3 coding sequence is TGTGCCAGCAAAATTAGCGGGAGCGAGGAGCAGTTCTTC.

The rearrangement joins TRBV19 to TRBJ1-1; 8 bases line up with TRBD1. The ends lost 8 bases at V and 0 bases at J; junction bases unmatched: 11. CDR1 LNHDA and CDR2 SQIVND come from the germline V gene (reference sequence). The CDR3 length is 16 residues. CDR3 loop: CASQRGSGGMNTEAFF. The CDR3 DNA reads TGTGCCAGTCAAAGGGGGTCAGGGGGCATGAACACTGAAGCTTTCTTT.

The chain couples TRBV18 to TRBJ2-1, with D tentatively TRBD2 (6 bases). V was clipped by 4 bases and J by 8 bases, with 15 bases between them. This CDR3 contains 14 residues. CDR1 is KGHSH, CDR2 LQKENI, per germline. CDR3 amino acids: CASSQGLVTYEQFF. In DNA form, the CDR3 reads TGTGCCAGCTCACAGGGACTGGTCACCTATGAGCAGTTCTTC.

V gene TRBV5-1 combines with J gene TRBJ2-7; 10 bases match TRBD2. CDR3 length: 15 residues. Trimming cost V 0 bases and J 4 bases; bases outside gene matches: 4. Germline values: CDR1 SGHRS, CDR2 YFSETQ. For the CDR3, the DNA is TGCGCCAGCAGCTTGGTGGTAGCGGGAGGTTACGAGCAGTACTTC. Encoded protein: CASSLVVAGGYEQYF.

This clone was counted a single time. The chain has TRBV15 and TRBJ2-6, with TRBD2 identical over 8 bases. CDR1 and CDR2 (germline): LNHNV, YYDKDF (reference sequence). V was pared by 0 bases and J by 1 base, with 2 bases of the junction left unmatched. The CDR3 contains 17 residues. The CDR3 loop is CATSRDRLASGANVLTF. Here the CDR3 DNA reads TGTGCCACCAGCAGAGATCGACTAGCGTCTGGGGCCAACGTCCTGACTTTC.

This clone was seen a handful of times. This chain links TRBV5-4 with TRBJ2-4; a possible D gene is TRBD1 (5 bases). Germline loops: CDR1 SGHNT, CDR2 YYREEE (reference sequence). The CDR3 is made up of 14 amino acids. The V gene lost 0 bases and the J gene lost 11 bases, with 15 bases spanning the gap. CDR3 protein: CASSLEGPFRVQYF. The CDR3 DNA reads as TGTGCCAGCAGCTTGGAAGGGCCCTTCAGGGTTCAGTACTTC. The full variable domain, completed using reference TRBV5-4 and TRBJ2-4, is ETGVTQSPTHLIKTRGQQVTLRCSSQSGHNTVSWYQQALGQGPQFIFQYYREEENGRGNFPPRFSGLQFPNYSSELNVNALELDDSALYLCASSLEGPFRVQYFGAGTRLSVL.

CDR3 nucleotides: TGTGCCAGCTCACCACGTTCCTATACGCAGTATTTT. Protein: CASSPRSYTQYF. V gene TRBV18 combines with J gene TRBJ2-3; D remains unclear. Germline V gives CDR1 KGHSH, CDR2 LQKENI. The V end was cut by 1 base, the J end by 7 bases, with 6 bases between. There are 12 residues in the CDR3.

In DNA, the CDR3 is TGTGCCAGCAGCTTAGATGGTAGCGGGCCCTACAATGAGCAGTTCTTC. Its translation: CASSLDGSGPYNEQFF. V is TRBV7-2 and J is TRBJ2-1; 7 nucleotides agree with TRBD2. CDR3 length: 16 residues. CDR1 is SGHTA and CDR2 is FQGNSA in the germline V gene. Losses at the gene ends were 1 base for V and 2 bases for J; bases not matched to a gene: 5. Full variable domain (remainder filled in from reference TRBV7-2 and TRBJ2-1): GAGVSQSPSNKVTEKGKDVELRCDPISGHTALYWYRQSLGQGLEFLIYFQGNSAPDKSGLPSDRFSAERTGGSVSTLTIQRTQQEDSAVYLCASSLDGSGPYNEQFFGPGTRLTVL.

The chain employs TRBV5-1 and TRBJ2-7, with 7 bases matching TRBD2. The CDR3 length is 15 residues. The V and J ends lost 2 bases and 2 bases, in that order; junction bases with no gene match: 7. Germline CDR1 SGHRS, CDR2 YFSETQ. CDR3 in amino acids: CASSLNAGDAYEQYF. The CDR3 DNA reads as TGCGCCAGCAGCTTAAACGCGGGGGACGCCTACGAGCAGTACTTC.

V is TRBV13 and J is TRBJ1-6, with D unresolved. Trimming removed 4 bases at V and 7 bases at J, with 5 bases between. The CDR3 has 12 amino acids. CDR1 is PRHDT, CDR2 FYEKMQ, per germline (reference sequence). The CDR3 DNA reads TGTGCCAGCAGCTCCTTCAATTCACCCCTCCACTTT. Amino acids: CASSSFNSPLHF.